The next 32 T cell receptor beta chains were all read from a single sample in a study of cytomegalovirus exposure and HLA in healthy donors. 13 Jbeta primers and 60 Vbeta primers were used for the PCR. Repertoires were generated with immunoSEQ multiplex PCR, while TCRdb's copy carries only in-frame clones and drops some. This sample has about 92,000 clones, with nearly 70% found just once. The sample taken for sequencing was PBMCs. These receptors came from a man between 45 and 60 years old in good health and CMV-seronegative.

This rearrangement joins TRBV4-2 to TRBJ2-7; tentatively, D is TRBD1 (6 bases). The CDR3 is 15 residues long. The germline gives CDR1 LGHNA, CDR2 YNFKEQ. With 0 bases removed from V and 2 bases from J, the gap between germline ends came to 11 bases. CDR3 DNA: TGTGCCAGCAGCCAAGACACAGGGTCCCCCTACGAGCAGTACTTC. As protein: CASSQDTGSPYEQYF.

The chain employs TRBV15 and TRBJ1-3; the D is unclear. The CDR3 is made up of 16 amino acids. The germline V gene encodes CDR1 LNHNV and CDR2 YYDKDF (reference sequence). V was shortened by 0 bases and J by 0 bases, with 9 bases between the two germline ends. CDR3 coding DNA: TGTGCCACCAGCAGAGATCTCCGGGACTCTGGAAACACCATATATTTT. This translates into CATSRDLRDSGNTIYF.

V usage is TRBV29-1 and J usage is TRBJ1-3; no definite D call. With 4 bases removed from V and 0 bases from J, the gap between germline ends came to 7 bases. The CDR3 extends over 13 amino acids. Germline V gene sequence: CDR1 SQVTM, CDR2 ANQGSEA. CDR3 amino acids: CSVVSGSGNTIYF. The CDR3 coding sequence is TGCAGCGTTGTTAGTGGCTCTGGAAACACCATATATTTT.

V is TRBV4-2 and J is TRBJ2-7; 7 bases are shared with TRBD2. Unmatched junction bases numbered 8, after V lost 5 bases and J lost 4 bases. The CDR3 is made up of 14 amino acids. CDR1 is LGHNA, CDR2 YNFKEQ, per germline. The CDR3 DNA reads as TGTGCCAGCAGCTCTGGGGGGGGTGTATACGAGCAGTACTTC. Encoded protein: CASSSGGGVYEQYF.

V gene TRBV6-4 combines with J gene TRBJ2-2; 9 nucleotides match TRBD1. In germline, CDR1 is MRHNA, CDR2 SNTAGT. V shed 4 bases, J shed 3 bases, and the junction held 0 bases outside the gene matches. This CDR3 is built from 14 residues. The CDR3 reads CASSGTGDTGELFF. The CDR3 DNA reads TGTGCCAGCAGTGGGACAGGGGACACCGGGGAGCTGTTTTTT.

The V gene is TRBV6-1, the J gene TRBJ1-5, with 8 bases lining up with TRBD1. Germline loops: CDR1 MNHNS, CDR2 SASEGT. CDR3 size: 15 residues. The ends lost 6 bases at V and 3 bases at J; junction bases unmatched: 7. The CDR3 region is CASRAQQGDNQPQHF. The CDR3 DNA reads TGTGCCAGCAGAGCACAACAGGGGGACAATCAGCCCCAGCATTTT.

The chain uses TRBV12-5 and TRBJ1-1; 8 positions match TRBD1. Germline V CDR1 and CDR2: LGHNT, FRNRAP. Trimming at V came to 5 bases and at J to 11 bases, leaving 22 bases not matched to a gene. This CDR3 contains 17 residues. The CDR3 loop reads CASGKGQGAMGGVTAFF. The CDR3 region has the DNA TGTGCTAGTGGTAAAGGACAGGGCGCAATGGGTGGTGTGACGGCTTTCTTT.

The chain couples TRBV28 to TRBJ2-6, with D possibly TRBD1 on 6 matching bases. The V gene lost 5 bases and the J gene lost 2 bases, with 16 bases spanning the gap. The CDR3 is 17 residues long. Germline CDR1 is MDHEN and CDR2 is SYDVKM. The CDR3 loop is CASSVSLYRAGANVLTF. The CDR3 bases are TGTGCCAGCAGTGTATCCCTCTACAGGGCTGGGGCCAACGTCCTGACTTTC.

Concerning this clone itself: This is likely a read error, given that the CDR3 carries no conserved phenylalanine or tryptophan at its end. It is unclear where the CDR3 begins or ends on the DNA, so no DNA is shown, and the CDR3 is as TCRdb lists it. The gene calls are TRBV27 and TRBJ1-1. A total of 13 residues make up the CDR3, ends included. The germline gives CDR1 MNHEY, CDR2 SMNVEV (reference sequence). The CDR3 sequence is CASSPERNTEALV.

The chain is built from TRBV5-4 and TRBJ2-7; TRBD1 is a possible D gene (6 bases). V was shortened by 1 base and J by 6 bases, with 11 bases between the two germline ends. Germline CDR1 SGHNT, CDR2 YYREEE (reference sequence). The CDR3 sequence is 13 residues long. CDR3 DNA: TGTGCCAGCAGCTTGTTGGGGGCGCGCGAGCAGTACTTC. Amino acid sequence: CASSLLGAREQYF. Filled out from reference TRBV5-4 and TRBJ2-7, the complete variable domain reads ETGVTQSPTHLIKTRGQQVTLRCSSQSGHNTVSWYQQALGQGPQFIFQYYREEENGRGNFPPRFSGLQFPNYSSELNVNALELDDSALYLCASSLLGAREQYFGPGTRLTVT.

Remarks on this clone: A read error is the likely source, as a far larger clone sits one nucleotide away. The chain combines TRBV6-4 with TRBJ2-3, with a tentative D call TRBD1 (5 bases). V lost 8 bases and J 2 bases, leaving 11 bases between the germline ends. Germline V gives CDR1 MRHNA, CDR2 SNTAGT. The CDR3 sequence is 13 residues long. The CDR3 DNA sequence: TGTGCCAGCGGCACGACAGCCACAGATACGCAGTATTTT. This gives the protein CASGTTATDTQYF.

The rearrangement joins TRBV11-3 to TRBJ2-3; D gene uncertain. This CDR3 has 13 residues. V shed 4 bases and J shed 3 bases, with 8 bases lying between them. Germline CDR1 reads SGHNT; CDR2 reads YENEEA. The CDR3 bases are TGTGCCAGCAGCTCCCTCGCGACAGATACGCAGTATTTT. Protein: CASSSLATDTQYF.

This clone appeared a few times. The chain employs TRBV5-1 and TRBJ2-7; possibly TRBD1 for D (6 bases). The CDR3 extends over 11 amino acids. Germline CDR1 is SGHRS and CDR2 is YFSETQ. The V and J ends lost 3 bases and 8 bases respectively, with 9 bases between them. In nucleotides, the CDR3 is TGCGCCAGCAGCTCCGACAGGAAGCAGTACTTC. It translates to CASSSDRKQYF.

This clone was seen more than once but under ten times. This chain links TRBV5-1 with TRBJ1-1, with a weak D call TRBD1 (6 bases). The V end was cut by 0 bases, the J end by 1 base, with 16 bases between. Germline V gene lookup returns CDR1 SGHRS and CDR2 YFSETQ. This CDR3 is built from 17 residues. DNA for the CDR3: TGCGCCAGCAGCTTGGTACAGGGTGAAAGCGAGAACACTGAAGCTTTCTTT. Its translation: CASSLVQGESENTEAFF.

The V call is TRBV30, the J call TRBJ1-2; a possible D gene is TRBD1 (6 bases). The V gene's germline CDR1 is GTSNPN and CDR2 SVGIG (reference sequence). Trimming left V 2 bases short and J 1 base short, with 17 bases between. The CDR3 has 16 residues. Here the CDR3 reads CAWSPDRDTYNYGYTF. For the CDR3, the DNA is TGTGCCTGGAGTCCCGACCGGGACACATATAACTATGGCTACACCTTC.

The chain uses TRBV29-1 and TRBJ1-4, with D possibly TRBD1 on 6 matching bases. Germline-derived CDR1 and CDR2 are SQVTM and ANQGSEA. The CDR3 contains 14 residues. Between the trimmed V and J ends, which lost 7 bases and 11 bases, there was a span of 23 bases. CDR3 sequence reads: CSAAGATELDKLFF. The CDR3 nucleotides read TGCAGCGCCGCAGGGGCAACCGAGCTAGATAAACTGTTTTTT.

The V gene is TRBV5-6, the J gene TRBJ2-5; TRBD2 matches at 13 bases. Germline V gives CDR1 SGHDT, CDR2 YYEEEE. Germline trimming cut 4 bases from V and 5 bases from J; bases unmatched to any gene: 14. The CDR3 covers 18 residues. The DNA of the CDR3 is TGTGCCAGCAGCCCCGAAGCGGGACTAGCGGGGTATCTTGAGACCCAGTACTTC. Translation gives CASSPEAGLAGYLETQYF.

This clone was found a few times. V and J are TRBV19 and TRBJ2-7; possibly TRBD1 for D (6 bases). V was clipped by 8 bases and J by 3 bases, with 8 bases between them. Per germline, CDR1 LNHDA and CDR2 SQIVND (reference sequence). The CDR3 has 11 residues. The CDR3 sequence is CASGGDYEQYV. In DNA form, the CDR3 reads TGTGCCAGTGGGGGCGACTACGAGCAGTACGTC.

This clone occurred once. The V gene is TRBV19, the J gene TRBJ2-1; D may be TRBD1 (6 bases). The CDR3 runs to 15 residues. V was pared by 1 base and J by 6 bases, with 13 bases between. Germline V gene lookup returns CDR1 LNHDA and CDR2 SQIVND (reference sequence). In DNA, the CDR3 is TGTGCCAGTAGTATAGGGCAGGGGAGCGGCAATGAGCAGTTCTTC. Protein: CASSIGQGSGNEQFF.

This clone was seen just once. The V and J genes are TRBV9 and TRBJ2-1, with 10 bases aligning to TRBD2. V dropped 3 bases and J dropped 4; count of bases not matched to a gene: 4. Germline loops: CDR1 SGDLS, CDR2 YYNGEE. This CDR3 comprises 15 residues. The CDR3 DNA reads TGTGCCAGCAGCGCTAGCGGGGGACCATACAATGAGCAGTTCTTC. Amino acid sequence: CASSASGGPYNEQFF.

The CDR3 reads CASSFDYGAGVADTQYF. CDR3 in DNA: TGTGCCAGCAGCTTCGACTATGGAGCGGGGGTAGCAGATACGCAGTATTTT. The chain carries TRBV7-2 and TRBJ2-3; TRBD2 aligns across 8 bases. The germline V gene has CDR1 SGHTA and CDR2 FQGNSA. Trimming at V came to 3 bases and at J to 4 bases, leaving 12 bases not matched to a gene. The CDR3 consists of 17 residues.

The rearrangement joins TRBV27 to TRBJ2-7; 14 bases map to TRBD2. CDR1 is MNHEY and CDR2 is SMNVEV in the germline V gene (reference sequence). The ends lost 2 bases at V and 5 bases at J; junction bases unmatched: 2. The CDR3 contains 15 residues. The CDR3 sequence: CASSLRTSGRHEQYV. In DNA, the CDR3 is TGTGCCAGCAGTTTAAGGACTAGCGGGAGGCACGAGCAGTACGTC.

This clone was seen a handful of times. This chain connects TRBV11-3 to TRBJ1-2, with 8 bases identical to TRBD1. The CDR3 loop spans 13 amino acids. Germline V CDR1 and CDR2: SGHNT, YENEEA. V shed 5 bases and J 6 bases; nucleotides not matched to a gene: 5. The CDR3 coding sequence is TGTGCCAGCAGCCAACAGGGGGGCGATGGCTACACCTTC. It yields the protein CASSQQGGDGYTF.

V and J are TRBV18 and TRBJ1-1; no clear D. The V gene lost 6 bases and the J gene lost 2 bases, with 16 bases spanning the gap. The germline V gene has CDR1 KGHSH and CDR2 LQKENI. The CDR3 runs to 15 residues. This chain's CDR3 is CASSVPRRYNTEAFF. The CDR3 DNA reads as TGTGCCAGCTCGGTACCACGCCGGTATAACACTGAAGCTTTCTTT.

Comments on this clone: Other DNA sequences from this sample encode an identical CDR3 as well. The chain couples TRBV10-3 to TRBJ1-5; the match to TRBD1 covers 9 bases. J was trimmed by 5 bases and V by 6 bases; bases with no gene match: 2. The germline gives CDR1 ENHRY, CDR2 SYGVKD. This CDR3 is 13 amino acids long. The CDR3 spells CAIRDRGDQPQHF. In DNA, the CDR3 is TGTGCCATCAGGGACAGGGGAGATCAGCCCCAGCATTTT.

The chain uses TRBV7-8 and TRBJ2-7; D not certain. V dropped 5 bases and J dropped 3 bases, with 14 bases sitting between them. The CDR3 consists of 14 residues. Germline V gives CDR1 SGHVS, CDR2 FQNEAQ. CDR3 coding DNA: TGTGCCAGCAGCCTGCAGGCGCGTGGCTACGAGCAGTACTTC. Its protein product is CASSLQARGYEQYF.

The chain employs TRBV7-2 and TRBJ2-7, with D hard to call. The CDR3 has 14 amino acids. The V end was cut by 1 base, the J end by 0 bases, with 7 bases between. Germline V gene sequence: CDR1 SGHTA, CDR2 FQGNSA. The CDR3 loop is CASSLGTVSYEQYF. The CDR3 coding sequence is TGTGCCAGCAGCTTAGGTACAGTCTCCTACGAGCAGTACTTC.

This clone was counted a single time. The chain is built from TRBV5-1 and TRBJ2-3; 8 bases match TRBD1. This CDR3 has 13 amino acids. V dropped 4 bases and J dropped 7; count of bases not matched to a gene: 5. The germline V gene has CDR1 SGHRS and CDR2 YFSETQ. CDR3 amino acids: CASSRDRMYTQYF. The CDR3, as DNA: TGCGCCAGCAGCAGGGACAGGATGTATACGCAGTATTTT.

The table lists this clone with a few counts. Sequence at one end of the junction differs from germline and may be a read error. The gene calls are TRBV2 and TRBJ1-5, with 8 nucleotides matching TRBD1. From germline, CDR1 is SNHLY and CDR2 FYNNEI. This CDR3 has 14 amino acids. Here the CDR3 DNA reads TGTGCCGGCAGTCGGGGACAGGGCAATCAGCCCCAGCATTTT. Amino acids: CAGSRGQGNQPQHF. The variable domain in full, completed from reference TRBV2 and TRBJ1-5, reads EPEVTQTPSHQVTQMGQEVILRCVPISNHLYFYWYRQILGQKVEFLVSFYNNEISEKSEIFDDQFSVERPDGSNFTLKIRSTKLEDSAMYFCAGSRGQGNQPQHFGDGTRLSIL.

The chain combines TRBV7-2 with TRBJ2-1; TRBD2 aligns across 12 bases. Per the germline V gene, CDR1 is SGHTA and CDR2 is FQGNSA. The junction had 2 bases not matched to a gene; V was cut back by 2 bases and J by 0 bases. The CDR3 extends over 17 amino acids. The CDR3 sequence is CASSLTSGGFSYNEQFF. The CDR3 DNA sequence: TGTGCCAGCAGCTTAACTAGCGGGGGGTTCTCCTACAATGAGCAGTTCTTC.

This chain joins TRBV2 and TRBJ1-2, with D possibly being TRBD1 (5 bases). Germline V gene data show CDR1 as SNHLY and CDR2 as FYNNEI. V lost 6 bases to trimming and J lost 8 bases, with 13 bases between them. This CDR3 region has 12 residues. In DNA, the CDR3 is TGTGCCAGCAGGACAGATGTTGAAGGCTACACCTTC. Protein sequence: CASRTDVEGYTF.

This clone has just a few counts. The chain is built from TRBV4-1 and TRBJ2-7; D perhaps matches TRBD1 (6 bases). There are 14 residues in the CDR3. Germline CDR1 is MGHRA and CDR2 is YSYEKL. The ends were cut back, 0 bases at V and 4 bases at J, with 10 bases in the middle. The CDR3 is CASSQDRGGYEQYV. CDR3 DNA sequence: TGCGCCAGCAGCCAAGACCGAGGGGGATACGAGCAGTACGTC.